This is a list of T cell receptor beta chains from one sample in a study of T-cell reconstitution after alpha-beta-depleted transplantation in children. Each CDR3 protein is one row after TCRdb ran MiXCR on the PCR reads. This sample has about 540,000 distinct CDR3 sequences, with roughly 18% found just once. The sequenced sample was PBMCs from the stem cell graft donor, obtained from the stem cell graft. These receptors originate from a human donor who donated a stem cell graft to a child with acute lymphoblastic leukemia. The CDR3 runs from the conserved cysteine through the conserved F or W. The order of the fields is clone size, D gene, V gene, J gene, CDR3 DNA, CDR3 protein. A D gene is named only where the DNA matches it firmly. Only part of the rows carry a size: once, few, many, or a class if the clone is expanded.

clone_size: few
d_call: TRBD1
v_call: TRBV6-1
j_call: TRBJ2-3
cdr3_nt: TGTGCCAGCAGTGAATCAATACAGGGGGCCGATACGCAGTATTTT
cdr3_aa: CASSESIQGADTQYF

clone_size: few
d_call: TRBD2
v_call: TRBV18
j_call: TRBJ2-5
cdr3_nt: TGTGCCAGCTCACCGCCCGGACTAGCGGGAGAGACCCAGTACTTC
cdr3_aa: CASSPPGLAGETQYF

clone_size: NA
d_call: NA
v_call: TRBV4-1
j_call: TRBJ2-2
cdr3_nt: TGCGCCAGCAGCCAACCGGCGGGGTTCCGGGAGCTGTTTTTT
cdr3_aa: CASSQPAGFRELFF

clone_size: NA
d_call: TRBD2
v_call: TRBV6-1
j_call: TRBJ2-7
cdr3_nt: TGTGCCAGCAGATCGGGACTAGCGGGGTACTACGAGCAGTACTTC
cdr3_aa: CASRSGLAGYYEQYF

clone_size: NA
d_call: TRBD1
v_call: TRBV9
j_call: TRBJ1-2
cdr3_nt: TGTGCCAGCAGCCCGCCGACAGGGCGGTTTGGTGGCTACACCTTC
cdr3_aa: CASSPPTGRFGGYTF

clone_size: NA
d_call: TRBD2
v_call: TRBV12-3/TRBV12-4
j_call: TRBJ2-5
cdr3_nt: TGTGCCAGCAGTTTATTTGGTAGCGGGCAACAGACCCAGTACTTC
cdr3_aa: CASSLFGSGQQTQYF

clone_size: NA
d_call: TRBD2
v_call: TRBV29-1
j_call: TRBJ2-3
cdr3_nt: TGCAGCGTTGGGCGGGAGGCGTGGGATACGCAGTATTTT
cdr3_aa: CSVGREAWDTQYF

clone_size: few
d_call: TRBD2
v_call: TRBV27
j_call: TRBJ2-1
cdr3_nt: TGTGCCAGCAGTTCCCAGACTAGCGGGGCTTCCTACAATGAGCAGTTCTTC
cdr3_aa: CASSSQTSGASYNEQFF

clone_size: few
d_call: TRBD1
v_call: TRBV4-1
j_call: TRBJ2-7
cdr3_nt: TGCGCCAGCAGACAAGATGAGGGGGCCCCCTACGAGCAGTACTTC
cdr3_aa: CASRQDEGAPYEQYF

clone_size: few
d_call: NA
v_call: TRBV12-3/TRBV12-4
j_call: TRBJ2-5
cdr3_nt: TGTGCCAGCAGTAGGACTAGGCAGGGGGTGACCCAGTACTTC
cdr3_aa: CASSRTRQGVTQYF

clone_size: few
d_call: NA
v_call: TRBV9
j_call: TRBJ1-4
cdr3_nt: TGTGCCAGCAGCGTAGAGCCTGGAGGGGAAAAACTGTTTTTT
cdr3_aa: CASSVEPGGEKLFF

clone_size: NA
d_call: NA
v_call: TRBV10-3
j_call: TRBJ2-1
cdr3_nt: TGTGCCATCAGTGCGACTAATGAGCAGTTCTTC
cdr3_aa: CAISATNEQFF

clone_size: few
d_call: TRBD2
v_call: TRBV6-5
j_call: TRBJ2-7
cdr3_nt: TGTGCCAGCAGTTTCACTAGCGGGCCGTACGAGCAGTACTTC
cdr3_aa: CASSFTSGPYEQYF

clone_size: few
d_call: NA
v_call: TRBV5-1
j_call: TRBJ2-1
cdr3_nt: TGCGCCAGCAGCTTGGGTCAGATCCAGGAGCAGTTCTTC
cdr3_aa: CASSLGQIQEQFF

clone_size: few
d_call: TRBD2
v_call: TRBV20-1
j_call: TRBJ2-1
cdr3_nt: TGCAGTGCTGTCCTAGCGGGAGTTGAGGGTGAGCAGTTCTTC
cdr3_aa: CSAVLAGVEGEQFF

clone_size: NA
d_call: NA
v_call: TRBV29-1
j_call: TRBJ1-2
cdr3_nt: TGCAGCGTTGAAGATCAGAAGGGTTCGGGCTACACCTTC
cdr3_aa: CSVEDQKGSGYTF

clone_size: NA
d_call: TRBD1
v_call: TRBV29-1
j_call: TRBJ2-7
cdr3_nt: TGCAGCGTTTCCACTGGGACAGTTCTGAGCGAGCAGTACTTC
cdr3_aa: CSVSTGTVLSEQYF

clone_size: few
d_call: TRBD1
v_call: TRBV12-3/TRBV12-4
j_call: TRBJ1-5
cdr3_nt: TGTGCCAGCAGTTTAGTTTTCGGGACAGGGAATCAGCCCCAGCATTTT
cdr3_aa: CASSLVFGTGNQPQHF

clone_size: few
d_call: NA
v_call: TRBV7-3
j_call: TRBJ2-1
cdr3_nt: TGTGCCAGCAGCACGGACGGGAGCTCCTACAATGAGCAGTTCTTC
cdr3_aa: CASSTDGSSYNEQFF

clone_size: NA
d_call: TRBD1
v_call: TRBV20-1
j_call: TRBJ1-2
cdr3_nt: TGCAGTGCTAGAGATCTGTTAGGGACAGCTAACTATGGCTACACCTTC
cdr3_aa: CSARDLLGTANYGYTF

clone_size: NA
d_call: TRBD2
v_call: TRBV4-1
j_call: TRBJ2-7
cdr3_nt: TGCGCCAGCACGGCGGGGACTAGCGGCTCCTTCGAGCAGTACTTC
cdr3_aa: CASTAGTSGSFEQYF

clone_size: NA
d_call: NA
v_call: TRBV15
j_call: TRBJ2-5
cdr3_nt: TGTGCCACCCAGAAGGGCGGACGGGAGACCCAGTACTTC
cdr3_aa: CATQKGGRETQYF

clone_size: many
d_call: TRBD1
v_call: TRBV5-1
j_call: TRBJ1-1
cdr3_nt: TGCGCCAGCAGCGGCGGAGTTAGACAGGGGAAGTTGAACACTGAAGCTTTCTTT
cdr3_aa: CASSGGVRQGKLNTEAFF

clone_size: NA
d_call: TRBD1
v_call: TRBV4-1
j_call: TRBJ1-2
cdr3_nt: TGCGCCAGCAGCCAAGTTCCGGCAGGGGGTTTTGGCTACACCTTC
cdr3_aa: CASSQVPAGGFGYTF

clone_size: NA
d_call: NA
v_call: TRBV4-1
j_call: TRBJ1-1
cdr3_nt: TGCGCCAGCAGCCAAGACCCCTCCCGGGACACTGAAGCTTTCTTT
cdr3_aa: CASSQDPSRDTEAFF

clone_size: many
d_call: NA
v_call: TRBV7-2
j_call: TRBJ2-4
cdr3_nt: TGTGCCAGCAGCTTAATAACTAGACCCAAAAACATTCAGTACTTC
cdr3_aa: CASSLITRPKNIQYF

clone_size: few
d_call: NA
v_call: TRBV4-1
j_call: TRBJ2-5
cdr3_nt: TGCGCCAGCAGCCAAGATGGAACTAGTATAGAGACCCAGTACTTC
cdr3_aa: CASSQDGTSIETQYF

clone_size: NA
d_call: TRBD1
v_call: TRBV2
j_call: TRBJ2-7
cdr3_nt: TGTGCCAGCATGGGACAGGGAATGAGGAACGAGCAGTACTTC
cdr3_aa: CASMGQGMRNEQYF

clone_size: few
d_call: NA
v_call: TRBV29-1
j_call: TRBJ2-5
cdr3_nt: TGCAGCGTTGAGGGTGGCGGGATGGAAGGAGAGACCCAGTACTTC
cdr3_aa: CSVEGGGMEGETQYF

clone_size: few
d_call: NA
v_call: TRBV25-1
j_call: TRBJ1-2
cdr3_nt: TGTGCCAGCAGTGAACCCGGGCAGTGGTATGGCTACACCTTC
cdr3_aa: CASSEPGQWYGYTF

clone_size: NA
d_call: TRBD1
v_call: TRBV6-4
j_call: TRBJ1-2
cdr3_nt: TGTGCCAGCAGTGATCGACAGGGAACCGGCCGTGGCTACACCTTC
cdr3_aa: CASSDRQGTGRGYTF

clone_size: NA
d_call: NA
v_call: TRBV7-2
j_call: TRBJ2-3
cdr3_nt: TGTGCCAGCAGCTTCGACTCGGAGGGTACGCAGTATTTT
cdr3_aa: CASSFDSEGTQYF

clone_size: NA
d_call: TRBD1
v_call: TRBV25-1
j_call: TRBJ2-3
cdr3_nt: TGTGCCAGCAGTGAGGGGCAGGGGGCGCGAGATACGCAGTATTTT
cdr3_aa: CASSEGQGARDTQYF

clone_size: NA
d_call: NA
v_call: TRBV20-1
j_call: TRBJ1-5
cdr3_nt: TGCAGTGCTAGAGATTGGGGTCAGCCCCAGCATTTT
cdr3_aa: CSARDWGQPQHF

clone_size: few
d_call: TRBD2
v_call: TRBV15
j_call: TRBJ2-7
cdr3_nt: TGTGCCACCAGCGGCCCAAGCGGAGCGGGAGAAGGGGCTGCCTACGAGCAGTACTTC
cdr3_aa: CATSGPSGAGEGAAYEQYF

clone_size: few
d_call: NA
v_call: TRBV5-1
j_call: TRBJ2-7
cdr3_nt: TGCGCCAGCAGCTTGGGTGGCGGAGGGTATTTCTACGAGCAGTACTTC
cdr3_aa: CASSLGGGGYFYEQYF

clone_size: NA
d_call: NA
v_call: TRBV9
j_call: TRBJ2-1
cdr3_nt: TGTGCCAGCAGCGCCGGGGTGAACTACAATGAGCAGTTCTTC
cdr3_aa: CASSAGVNYNEQFF